This T cell receptor (beta chain) was obtained from a study of blood T cell repertoires in COVID-19. Germline CDR1 is MDHEN and CDR2 is SYDVKM. The V segment lost 7 bases and the J segment 2 bases; nucleotides outside the gene matches: 11. The CDR3 length is 16 residues. In the original analysis: Estimation of nucleated cell counts relied on the amplification of reference gene primers. Repertoires were generated with immunoSEQ multiplex PCR, while TCRdb's copy carries only in-frame clones and drops some. Clone size and V and J calls were adopted from that table, with D and trimming inferred from the DNA. This table holds fewer than 250,000 clones, approximately 88% found once.

The chain employs TRBV28 and TRBJ2-5, with TRBD2 matching 9 bases. The sample consisted of PBMCs or T cells enriched from blood (not recorded which). The receptor's source is a woman between 25 and 40 years old who had recovered from COVID-19. The CDR3 nucleotides read TGTGCCAGCACTACCCCCCTAGCGGGAAGGCAAGAGACCCAGTACTTC. Translated, it gives CASTTPLAGRQETQYF.